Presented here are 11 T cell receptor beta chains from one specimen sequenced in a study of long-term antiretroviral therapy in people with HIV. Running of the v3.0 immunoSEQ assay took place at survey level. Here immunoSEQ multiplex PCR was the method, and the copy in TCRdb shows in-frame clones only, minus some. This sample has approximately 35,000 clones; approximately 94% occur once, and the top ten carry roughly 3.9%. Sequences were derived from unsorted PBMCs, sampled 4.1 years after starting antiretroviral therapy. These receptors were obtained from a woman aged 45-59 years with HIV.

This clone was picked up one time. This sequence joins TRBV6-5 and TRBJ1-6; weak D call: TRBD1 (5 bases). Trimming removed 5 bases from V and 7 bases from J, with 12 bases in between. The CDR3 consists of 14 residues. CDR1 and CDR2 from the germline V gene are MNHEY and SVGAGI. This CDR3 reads CASSRGLVNSPLHF. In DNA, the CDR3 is TGTGCCAGCAGTCGGGGCCTCGTAAATTCACCCCTCCACTTT.

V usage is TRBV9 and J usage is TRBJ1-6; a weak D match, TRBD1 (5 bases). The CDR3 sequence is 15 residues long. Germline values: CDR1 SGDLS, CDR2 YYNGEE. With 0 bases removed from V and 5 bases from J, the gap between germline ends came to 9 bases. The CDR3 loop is CASSVGGGNNSPLHF. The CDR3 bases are TGTGCCAGCAGCGTAGGGGGGGGTAATAATTCACCCCTCCACTTT. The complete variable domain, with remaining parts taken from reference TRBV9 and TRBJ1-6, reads DSGVTQTPKHLITATGQRVTLRCSPRSGDLSVYWYQQSLDQGLQFLIQYYNGEERAKGNILERFSAQQFPDLHSELNLSSLELGDSALYFCASSVGGGNNSPLHFGNGTRLTVT.

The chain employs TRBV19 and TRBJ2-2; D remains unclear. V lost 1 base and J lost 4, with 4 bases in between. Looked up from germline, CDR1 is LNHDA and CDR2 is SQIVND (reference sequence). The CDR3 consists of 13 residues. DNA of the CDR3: TGTGCCAGTAGTATAGGTCCCACCGGGGAGCTGTTTTTT. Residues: CASSIGPTGELFF.

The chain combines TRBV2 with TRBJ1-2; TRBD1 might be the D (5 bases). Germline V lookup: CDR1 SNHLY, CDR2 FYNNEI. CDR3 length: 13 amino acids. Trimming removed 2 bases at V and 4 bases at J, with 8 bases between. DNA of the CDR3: TGTGCCAGCAGTGAAAACAGGATCTATGGCTACACCTTC. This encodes CASSENRIYGYTF. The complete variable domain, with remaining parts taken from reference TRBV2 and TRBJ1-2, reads EPEVTQTPSHQVTQMGQEVILRCVPISNHLYFYWYRQILGQKVEFLVSFYNNEISEKSEIFDDQFSVERPDGSNFTLKIRSTKLEDSAMYFCASSENRIYGYTFGSGTRLTVV.

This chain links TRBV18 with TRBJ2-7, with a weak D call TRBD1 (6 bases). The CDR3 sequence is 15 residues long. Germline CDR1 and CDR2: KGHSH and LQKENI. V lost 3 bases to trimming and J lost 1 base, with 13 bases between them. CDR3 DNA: TGTGCCAGCTCACCTCCGGACAGATCTTCCTACGAGCAGTACTTC. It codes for CASSPPDRSSYEQYF.

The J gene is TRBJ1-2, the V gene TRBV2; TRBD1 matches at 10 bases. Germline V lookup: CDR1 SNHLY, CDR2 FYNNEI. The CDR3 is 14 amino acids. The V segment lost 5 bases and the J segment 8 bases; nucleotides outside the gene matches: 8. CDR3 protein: CASSLDRGREGYTF. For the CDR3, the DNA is TGTGCCAGCAGTCTAGACAGGGGGCGAGAAGGCTACACCTTC.

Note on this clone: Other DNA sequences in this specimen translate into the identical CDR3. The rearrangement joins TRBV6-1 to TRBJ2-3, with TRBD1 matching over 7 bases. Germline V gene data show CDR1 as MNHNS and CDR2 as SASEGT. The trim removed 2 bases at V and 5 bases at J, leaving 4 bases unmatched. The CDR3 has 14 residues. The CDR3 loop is CASSEPAGGDTQYF. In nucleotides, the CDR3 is TGTGCCAGCAGTGAACCAGCAGGGGGAGATACGCAGTATTTT.

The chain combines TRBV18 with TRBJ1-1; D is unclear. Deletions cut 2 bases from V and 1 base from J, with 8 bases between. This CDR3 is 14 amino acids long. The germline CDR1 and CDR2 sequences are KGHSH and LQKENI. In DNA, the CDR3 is TGTGCCAGCTCACCATTACCGCGGAACACTGAAGCTTTCTTT. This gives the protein CASSPLPRNTEAFF. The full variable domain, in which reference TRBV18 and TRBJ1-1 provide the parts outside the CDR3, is NAGVMQNPRHLVRRRGQEARLRCSPMKGHSHVYWYRQLPEEGLKFMVYLQKENIIDESGMPKERFSAEFPKEGPSILRIQQVVRGDSAAYFCASSPLPRNTEAFFGQGTRLTVV.

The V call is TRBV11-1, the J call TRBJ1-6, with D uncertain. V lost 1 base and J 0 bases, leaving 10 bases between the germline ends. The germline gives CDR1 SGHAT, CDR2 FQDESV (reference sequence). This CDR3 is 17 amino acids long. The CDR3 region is CASSLGRQGSYNSPLHF. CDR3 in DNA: TGTGCCAGCAGCTTAGGTCGGCAAGGCTCCTATAATTCACCCCTCCACTTT.

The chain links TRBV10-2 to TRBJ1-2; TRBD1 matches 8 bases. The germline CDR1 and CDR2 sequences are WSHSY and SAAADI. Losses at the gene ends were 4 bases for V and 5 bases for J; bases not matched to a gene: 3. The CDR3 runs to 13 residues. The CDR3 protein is CASSGQGWYGYTF. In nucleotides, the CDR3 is TGCGCCAGCAGTGGACAGGGGTGGTATGGCTACACCTTC.

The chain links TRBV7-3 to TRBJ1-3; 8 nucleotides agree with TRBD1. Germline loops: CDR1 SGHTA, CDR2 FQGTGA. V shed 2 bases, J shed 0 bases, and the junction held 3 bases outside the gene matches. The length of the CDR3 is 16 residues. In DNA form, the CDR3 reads TGTGCCAGCAGCTTAGCGGGACAGGCCTCTGGAAACACCATATATTTT. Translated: CASSLAGQASGNTIYF.